These T cell receptor beta chains were read from a single sample in a study of T cell changes during pregnancy in multiple sclerosis. Clones were sequenced by immunoSEQ multiplex PCR, and TCRdb holds only the in-frame ones, with some missing. The table has approximately 44,000 clones, 85% to 95% seen once; the top ten hold roughly 0.55%. The material sequenced was CD4+ T cells from peripheral blood mononuclear cells, taken in the third trimester of pregnancy. The receptors here all came from a female donor with multiple sclerosis, enrolled in a pregnancy study. CDR3s include the opening cysteine and the closing phenylalanine or tryptophan.

v_gene | len | CDR3aa
TRBV5-1 | 15 | CASSLGRGQDEKLFF
TRBV7-7 | 14 | CASSFGGNQETQYF
TRBV19 | 14 | CASSHRTGGGAQYF
TRBV11-3 | 13 | CASSFMETYEQYF
TRBV9 | 14 | CASSAGVTYNEQFF
TRBV5-1 | 18 | CASSSRTSGRAARDEQFF
TRBV20-1 | 11 | CSATGQETQYF
TRBV10-3 | 17 | CAISEPPRQGLGHEQYF
TRBV27 | 15 | CASSLWSDTPTKQYF
TRBV7-2 | 16 | CASSPHLAGGQDTQYF
TRBV18 | 16 | CASSPLTGGRADTQYF
TRBV10-3 | 14 | CAISATGATGEQFF
TRBV7-9 | 16 | CASSLGLADGANVLTF
TRBV6-5 | 13 | CASSGSPNYGYTF
TRBV5-6 | 14 | CASSLGRVNTEAFF
TRBV6-6 | 13 | CASRTGHTDTQYF
TRBV2 | 14 | CASNSPAVNTEAFF
TRBV28 | 17 | CASSSVQGLLNTGELFF
TRBV4-2 | 17 | CASSQVVAGASSGELFF
TRBV6-4 | 14 | CASRLTTGANVLTF
TRBV7-2 | 15 | CASSLAGTSGYEQYF
TRBV10-3 | 15 | CAISGGTSGRNEQYF
TRBV7-9 | 12 | CASSSRTIRQYF
TRBV11-3 | 15 | CASSLVGGVWDEQFF
TRBV7-9 | 15 | CASSLGGQIKETQYF
TRBV4-2 | 18 | CASSQGRRSSGSFDTQYF
TRBV5-4 | 16 | CASSPLPGQSSYEQYF
TRBV7-9 | 17 | CASSTDRVIRVTDTQYF
TRBV19 | 16 | CASRQGTSGRFYEQYF
TRBV28 | 13 | CASSPPFTGELFF
TRBV4-2 | 11 | CASSLNYGYTF
TRBV16 | 15 | CASKTSRTGGTEAFF
TRBV6-5 | 14 | CASRLAGASYEQYF
TRBV7-2 | 15 | CASSLGGLDSYEQYF
TRBV29-1 | 13 | CSVSPAASYEQYF
TRBV5-1 | 15 | CASSLVNSGAYEQYF
TRBV14 | 17 | CASSQASGLAGDNEQFF
TRBV7-2 | 15 | CASTTGLAGTYEQYF
TRBV7-9 | 15 | CASGLSLSGANVLTF
TRBV19 | 16 | CASRTLTGAGTGELFF
TRBV13 | 16 | CASSLVGTGDDYGYTF
TRBV6-5 | 14 | CASSYSDRGYEQYF
TRBV4-2 | 13 | CASSQDSFGTQYF
TRBV19 | 14 | CASTLQGSDQPQHF
TRBV7-9 | 17 | CASSLSRREGLNEKLFF
TRBV14 | 16 | CASSRQGPSNTGELFF